This TCR beta chain was identified during a study of T-cell reconstitution after alpha-beta-depleted transplantation in children. The study's findings and limits: The authors attributed T-cell counts and diversity one year after transplant mostly to newly produced T cells. The study reportedly traced alpha-beta T cells about two months after transplant to several hundred expanded graft clones. There were some patients whose high TCRbeta diversity at day 60 came from surviving recipient T cells and thymic progenitors.

Regarding this clonotype: Antigen: not known.

Germline V CDR1 and CDR2: MNHNS, SASEGT. The CDR3 is 15 amino acids. Losses at the gene ends were 4 bases for V and 4 bases for J; bases not matched to a gene: 3. Unique molecular identifiers were incorporated during preparation of the TCRbeta library. From the PCR reads, TCRdb called clonotypes with MiXCR, one entry per CDR3 protein. Among hundreds of thousands of distinct CDR3 sequences, about 26% were seen once, and the ten largest hold around 2.5%. The chain carries TRBV6-1 and TRBJ2-3, with 12 bases matching TRBD2. The sample consisted of PBMCs, taken before TCRalphabeta/CD19-depleted stem cell transplant. This TCR was sampled from a girl aged 2-10 years with Fanconi anemia, due to receive a stem cell transplant. Here the CDR3 reads CASSVTSGSADTQYF. The CDR3 DNA reads as TGTGCCAGCAGTGTGACTAGCGGGAGCGCAGATACGCAGTATTTT.